Listed below are T cell receptor beta chains from one sample, sequenced in a study of regulatory T cells in long-lasting Graves disease. TCRdb re-derived calls from the multiplex PCR reads in MiXCR, one entry per CDR3 protein. The sample includes more than 300,000 distinct CDR3 sequences, roughly a fifth of them seen just once. The sample consisted of peripheral blood mononuclear cells (PBMCs), taken when the disease was refractory, from a patient treated with antithyroid drugs. The receptor set was obtained from a female donor with Graves disease. The CDR3 runs from the conserved cysteine through the conserved F or W. The order of the fields is D gene, clone size, J gene, V gene, CDR3 protein, CDR3 DNA. A D gene is named only where the DNA matches it firmly. Only part of the rows carry a size: once, few, many, or a class if the clone is expanded.

>TRBD2|few|TRBJ2-7|TRBV5-1
CASSIGTRVGEQYF
TGCGCCAGCAGTATCGGGACTAGGGTTGGCGAGCAGTACTTC
>TRBD1|.|TRBJ1-2|TRBV6-4
CASRGQGAQGYTF
TGTGCCAGCAGAGGACAGGGGGCGCAAGGCTACACCTTC
>.|many|TRBJ2-5|TRBV11-2
CASSLRGQMGERETQYF
TGTGCCAGCAGCTTACGAGGACAGATGGGAGAGAGAGAGACCCAGTACTTC
>TRBD1|many|TRBJ2-5|TRBV2
CASKPHGQGWLETQYF
TGTGCCAGCAAGCCACACGGACAGGGTTGGTTGGAGACCCAGTACTTC
>TRBD1|.|TRBJ1-1|TRBV5-4
CASSLLTGGKTEAFF
TGTGCCAGCAGCTTGCTCACAGGGGGTAAGACTGAAGCTTTCTTT
>.|many|TRBJ2-5|TRBV18
CASSKGIQETQYF
TGTGCCAGCAGTAAGGGGATCCAAGAGACCCAGTACTTC
>.|.|TRBJ2-1|TRBV5-6
CASSLASYNEQFF
TGTGCCAGCAGCTTGGCCTCTTACAATGAGCAGTTCTTC
>TRBD2|.|TRBJ2-2|TRBV5-4
CASSLGGTTNTGELFF
TGTGCCAGCAGCTTGGGAGGGACTACGAACACCGGGGAGCTGTTTTTT
>.|few|TRBJ1-5|TRBV6-1
CASSNRASEGKPQHF
TGTGCCAGCAGCAACCGGGCCTCAGAGGGTAAGCCCCAGCATTTT
>.|many|TRBJ2-5|TRBV7-8
CASSSQRLGETQYF
TGTGCCAGCAGCTCACAGAGGCTCGGGGAGACCCAGTACTTC
>.|many|TRBJ1-5|TRBV10-1
CATSKGPRRAEGNNQPQHF
TGCGCCACCAGCAAAGGACCCCGGAGGGCCGAGGGGAACAATCAGCCCCAGCATTTT
>.|many|TRBJ1-2|TRBV28
CASSPGVGGYTF
TGTGCCAGCAGTCCAGGGGTAGGTGGCTACACCTTC
>.|.|TRBJ2-2|TRBV3-1
CASSLHREANTGELFF
TGTGCCAGCAGCCTACACAGGGAGGCGAACACCGGGGAGCTGTTTTTT
>.|.|TRBJ1-1|TRBV9
CASSATEHRTQAFF
TGTGCCAGCAGCGCGACAGAGCACAGGACCCAAGCTTTCTTT
>.|few|TRBJ1-5|TRBV6-2/TRBV6-3
CASSSGLRPQLNQPQHF
TGTGCCAGCAGTTCCGGCCTACGGCCACAACTCAATCAGCCCCAGCATTTT
>TRBD2|.|TRBJ2-3|TRBV11-2
CASSLPTSTSGGPRARGTDTQYF
TGTGCCAGCAGCTTACCGACCTCGACTAGCGGGGGGCCCAGAGCCCGGGGCACAGATACGCAGTATTTT
>.|many|TRBJ1-6|TRBV12-3/TRBV12-4
CASSFTGNSPLHF
TGTGCCAGCAGTTTCACAGGGAATTCACCCCTCCACTTT
>.|.|TRBJ1-4|TRBV6-1
CASARWALNEKLFF
TGTGCCAGCGCCCGGTGGGCCCTTAATGAAAAACTGTTTTTT
>.|few|TRBJ2-2|TRBV11-2
CASSLGTPWDTGELFF
TGTGCCAGCAGCTTGGGGACCCCGTGGGACACCGGGGAGCTGTTTTTT
>.|many|TRBJ1-1|TRBV28
CASSLLGQRNTEAFF
TGTGCCAGCAGTTTATTAGGACAGCGGAACACTGAAGCTTTCTTT
>.|.|TRBJ1-1|TRBV7-9
CASSLEHMNTEAFF
TGTGCCAGCAGCTTAGAACATATGAACACTGAAGCTTTCTTT
>.|many|TRBJ1-1|TRBV9
CASSVEGTTSEAFF
TGTGCCAGCAGCGTAGAGGGCACGACCTCTGAAGCTTTCTTT
>.|.|TRBJ2-7|TRBV3-1
CASSQERWRQVPLLLYEQYF
TGTGCCAGCAGCCAAGAACGTTGGAGACAGGTACCACTACTCCTCTACGAGCAGTACTTC
>TRBD1|few|TRBJ1-2|TRBV15
CATSRINSGGEGYTF
TGTGCCACCAGCAGAATTAATTCAGGGGGCGAGGGCTACACCTTC
>TRBD1|.|TRBJ1-3|TRBV15
CATSRDQGQSSSGNTIYF
TGTGCCACCAGCAGAGATCAGGGACAGTCAAGCTCTGGAAACACCATATATTTT
>TRBD1|many|TRBJ1-6|TRBV11-2
CASSLTTGAVSPLHF
TGTGCCAGCAGCCTAACGACAGGGGCGGTTTCACCCCTCCACTTT
>.|many|TRBJ1-1|TRBV7-9
CASSLFEGTEAFF
TGTGCCAGCAGCTTATTTGAGGGCACTGAAGCTTTCTTT
>.|.|TRBJ2-2|TRBV9
CASSVGGSANTGELFF
TGTGCCAGCAGCGTAGGTGGGTCCGCGAACACCGGGGAGCTGTTTTTT
>TRBD1|many|TRBJ2-2|TRBV28
CASRPDRGIGELFF
TGTGCCAGCAGACCGGACAGGGGGATCGGGGAGCTGTTTTTT
>.|.|TRBJ2-2|TRBV4-1
CASSQGNRVSASGGELFF
TGCGCCAGCAGCCAAGGCAACAGGGTATCGGCTAGCGGCGGGGAGCTGTTTTTT
>.|many|TRBJ2-5|TRBV2
CASSVRGGSRETQYF
TGTGCCAGCAGTGTTCGTGGAGGATCCAGAGAGACCCAGTACTTC
>.|many|TRBJ1-3|TRBV28
CASKHDSGNTIYF
TGTGCCAGCAAACACGACTCTGGAAACACCATATATTTT
>.|many|TRBJ1-2|TRBV12-3/TRBV12-4
CASSPFEWEGDRYGYTF
TGTGCCAGCAGCCCCTTTGAATGGGAGGGGGATAGGTATGGCTACACCTTC
>.|.|TRBJ1-2|TRBV9
CASSVVGGSGYTF
TGTGCCAGCAGCGTAGTGGGTGGGTCTGGCTACACCTTC
>.|.|TRBJ1-6|TRBV7-6
CASSLEGPRSPLHF
TGTGCCAGCAGCTTAGAAGGCCCCAGGTCACCCCTCCACTTT
>.|once|TRBJ1-2|TRBV5-8
CDSSSGGGYYGYTF
TGTGACAGCAGCAGCGGGGGGGGCTACTATGGCTACACCTTC
>.|many|TRBJ1-2|TRBV7-9
CASTSFRVDYGYTF
TGTGCCAGCACCTCGTTCAGGGTGGACTATGGCTACACCTTC
>.|few|TRBJ1-4|TRBV29-1
CSVAGRVNEKLFF
TGCAGCGTCGCGGGACGGGTGAATGAAAAACTGTTTTTT
>.|many|TRBJ2-5|TRBV12-3/TRBV12-4
CASSFDPDWRRGETQYF
TGTGCCAGCAGTTTTGACCCGGACTGGCGACGTGGAGAGACCCAGTACTTC
>TRBD1|.|TRBJ1-5|TRBV24-1
CAVQGAQTNQPQHF
TGTGCCGTACAGGGGGCCCAAACCAATCAGCCCCAGCATTTT
>.|.|TRBJ1-1|TRBV5-1
CASSLGARSIEAFF
TGCGCCAGCAGCCTGGGGGCTCGGTCTATTGAAGCTTTCTTT
>TRBD1|once|TRBJ1-3|TRBV24-1
CATSDHRMCGQGHPGGGNTIYF
TGTGCCACCAGTGATCACCGGATGTGCGGACAGGGGCACCCCGGGGGTGGAAACACCATATATTTT